These 26 T cell receptor beta chains were sequenced from one sample in a study of blood T cell repertoires in COVID-19. Libraries were prepared by immunoSEQ multiplex PCR; TCRdb keeps only in-frame clonotypes and omits some of them. The table has approximately 100,000 clones, more than 75% seen once. The sample consisted of peripheral blood. All receptors come from a man aged 50-59 years with acute or convalescent COVID-19.

This chain joins TRBV3-1 (or the pseudogene TRBV3-2) and TRBJ2-5, with 10 bases fitting TRBD1. This CDR3 contains 14 residues. In germline, CDR1 is LGHDT, CDR2 YNNKEL (reference sequence). With 6 bases clipped from V and 4 bases from J, the junction kept 5 bases outside the gene matches. DNA of the CDR3: TGTGCCAGCAGGACAGGGGGCAGAGTAGAGACCCAGTACTTC. Residues: CASRTGGRVETQYF.

The rearrangement uses TRBV27 and TRBJ2-1, with D tentatively TRBD1 (5 bases). Germline CDR1 MNHEY, CDR2 SMNVEV (reference sequence). This CDR3 has 13 amino acids. Trimming took 2 bases from V and 7 from J, leaving 9 bases between them. The CDR3 loop reads CASSLDSFNEQFF. In DNA, the CDR3 is TGTGCCAGCAGTTTAGACAGCTTTAATGAGCAGTTCTTC.

This clone was observed a few times. The genes are TRBV11-2 and TRBJ2-1, with TRBD1 as a possible D gene (5 bases). CDR1 is SGHAT, CDR2 FQNNGV, per germline. The CDR3 consists of 11 residues. The V and J ends lost 1 base and 13 bases respectively, with 8 bases between them. DNA of the CDR3: TGTGCCAGCAGCTTAGTTGGACATCAGTTCTTC. Protein product: CASSLVGHQFF.

The V call is TRBV2, the J call TRBJ2-7; possibly TRBD2 for D (6 bases). V lost 10 bases, J lost 1 base, and 11 bases lay in between. Germline lookup yields CDR1 SNHLY and CDR2 FYNNEI. This CDR3 comprises 12 residues. CDR3 in amino acids: CATGTFSYEQYF. CDR3 bases: TGTGCCACCGGGACTTTTTCCTACGAGCAGTACTTC. Looking up the rest from reference TRBV2 and TRBJ2-7 gives the full variable domain: EPEVTQTPSHQVTQMGQEVILRCVPISNHLYFYWYRQILGQKVEFLVSFYNNEISEKSEIFDDQFSVERPDGSNFTLKIRSTKLEDSAMYFCATGTFSYEQYFGPGTRLTVT.

The chain has TRBV7-6 and TRBJ2-7, with D possibly being TRBD1 (5 bases). Per the germline V gene, CDR1 is SGHVS and CDR2 is FNYEAQ. Trimming took off 1 base at V and 7 bases at J, with 14 bases between the two ends. The length of the CDR3 is 14 residues. The CDR3 loop is CASSLGRQGVEQYF. The DNA for the CDR3 is TGTGCCAGCAGCTTAGGCCGGCAAGGGGTTGAGCAGTACTTC.

The chain employs TRBV7-9 and TRBJ2-7; possible D gene TRBD2, 6 bases. CDR1 is SEHNR and CDR2 is FQNEAQ in the germline V gene (reference sequence). With 10 bases removed from V and 0 bases from J, the gap between germline ends came to 10 bases. This CDR3 contains 12 residues. The CDR3 loop reads CATTGDSYEQYF. In DNA, the CDR3 is TGTGCCACCACGGGAGACTCCTACGAGCAGTACTTC.

This clone appeared once. The CDR3 nucleotides read TGTGCCAGCAGTGAAGCTTTTCGACAGGGGGCAAGGGAGACCCAGTACTTC. It specifies CASSEAFRQGARETQYF. The chain employs TRBV2 and TRBJ2-5, with 10 bases identical to TRBD1. The junction had 9 bases not matched to a gene; V was cut back by 0 bases and J by 5 bases. In germline, CDR1 is SNHLY, CDR2 FYNNEI. This CDR3 is built from 17 residues.

This rearrangement joins TRBV3-1 (or the pseudogene TRBV3-2) to TRBJ1-4; 7 nucleotides align to TRBD1. V was pared by 5 bases and J by 3 bases, with 6 bases of the junction left unmatched. Germline CDR1 reads LGHDT; CDR2 reads YNNKEL (reference sequence). The CDR3 runs 15 residues. The CDR3 reads CASSARQGSNEKLFF. The CDR3 coding sequence is TGTGCCAGCAGCGCCCGACAGGGCTCTAATGAAAAACTGTTTTTT.

The chain is built from TRBV5-5 and TRBJ2-2, with D possibly being TRBD2 (5 bases). The germline V gene encodes CDR1 SGHKS and CDR2 YYEKEE (reference sequence). The CDR3 length is 13 residues. The V and J ends lost 4 bases and 6 bases respectively, with 10 bases between them. CDR3 DNA sequence: TGTGCCAGCAGCAAGGACTGGGCCGGGGAGCTGTTTTTT. Translation: CASSKDWAGELFF.

Here the CDR3 reads CATSREPGLESEQFF. CDR3 sequence (DNA): TGTGCCACCAGCAGAGAACCGGGACTGGAGTCGGAGCAGTTCTTC. The rearrangement links TRBV15 to TRBJ2-1; D possibly corresponds to TRBD2 (6 bases). V was shortened by 0 bases and J by 10 bases, with 16 bases between the two germline ends. This CDR3 has 15 amino acids. Germline V gene lookup returns CDR1 LNHNV and CDR2 YYDKDF (reference sequence).

The chain employs TRBV9 and TRBJ1-2, with D maybe TRBD1 (5 bases). Germline CDR1 SGDLS, CDR2 YYNGEE. V was clipped by 0 bases and J by 3 bases, with 12 bases between them. This CDR3 is built from 15 residues. Here the CDR3 reads CASSVAREGYYGYTF. The DNA of the CDR3 is TGTGCCAGCAGCGTAGCCAGGGAAGGGTACTATGGCTACACCTTC.

The chain combines TRBV9 with TRBJ2-5, with TRBD2 matching 9 bases. This CDR3 has 15 residues. Germline-derived CDR1 and CDR2 are SGDLS and YYNGEE. J lost 5 bases, V lost 0 bases, and 5 bases had no gene match. The CDR3, as DNA: TGTGCCAGCAGCGTAGGGGCTAGCGGGATTGAGACCCAGTACTTC. It translates to CASSVGASGIETQYF.

CDR3 protein: CASRTVFANTGELFF. DNA for the CDR3: TGTGCCAGTAGGACAGTGTTCGCGAACACCGGGGAGCTGTTTTTT. This chain joins TRBV19 and TRBJ2-2; D might be TRBD1 (5 bases). CDR3 length: 15 residues. Germline CDR1 is LNHDA and CDR2 is SQIVND (reference sequence). Between the trimmed V and J ends, which lost 6 bases and 0 bases, there was a span of 11 bases. Looking up the rest from reference TRBV19 and TRBJ2-2 gives the full variable domain: DGGITQSPKYLFRKEGQNVTLSCEQNLNHDAMYWYRQDPGQGLRLIYYSQIVNDFQKGDIAEGYSVSREKKESFPLTVTSAQKNPTAFYLCASRTVFANTGELFFGEGSRLTVL.

This chain uses TRBV10-3 with TRBJ2-7; 8 nucleotides line up with TRBD1. V trimming: 7 bases; J trimming: 3 bases; junction bases outside the gene matches: 5. From germline, CDR1 is ENHRY and CDR2 SYGVKD. This CDR3 is built from 13 residues. This CDR3 reads CAINRGTGYEQYF. The CDR3 DNA is TGTGCCATCAATCGCGGGACAGGCTACGAGCAGTACTTC.

J is TRBJ2-2 and V is TRBV15; weak D call: TRBD1 (6 bases). CDR3 length equals 18 residues. Germline lookup yields CDR1 LNHNV and CDR2 YYDKDF (reference sequence). The V gene lost 3 bases and the J gene lost 1 base, with 18 bases spanning the gap. The CDR3 spells CATSSLHQMTGNTGELFF. The CDR3 nucleotides read TGTGCCACCAGCAGCTTACATCAGATGACAGGGAACACCGGGGAGCTGTTTTTT. The full variable domain, in which reference TRBV15 and TRBJ2-2 provide the parts outside the CDR3, is DAMVIQNPRYQVTQFGKPVTLSCSQTLNHNVMYWYQQKSSQAPKLLFHYYDKDFNNEADTPDNFQSRRPNTSFCFLDIRSPGLGDTAMYLCATSSLHQMTGNTGELFFGEGSRLTVL.

V and J are TRBV3-1 (or the pseudogene TRBV3-2) and TRBJ2-3, with 10 bases matching TRBD2. Germline CDR1 LGHDT, CDR2 YNNKEL (reference sequence). The CDR3 is made up of 15 amino acids. J gave up 0 bases and V 4 bases, and 1 base lay outside the gene matches. The CDR3 nucleotides read TGTGCCAGCAGCCCTAGCGGGAGAAGCACAGATACGCAGTATTTT. It codes for CASSPSGRSTDTQYF.

This clone was counted a single time. The rearrangement links TRBV28 to TRBJ2-7; maybe TRBD1 (5 bases). Trimming cost V 9 bases and J 7 bases, with 16 bases left between them. The CDR3 runs 12 residues. Germline-derived CDR1 and CDR2 are MDHEN and SYDVKM. The CDR3, as DNA: TGTGCCAGTGGGCAGGGTTTGGGTGAGCAGTACTTC. Its protein is CASGQGLGEQYF. The full variable domain, completed using reference TRBV28 and TRBJ2-7, is DVKVTQSSRYLVKRTGEKVFLECVQDMDHENMFWYRQDPGLGLRLIYFSYDVKMKEKGDIPEGYSVSREKKERFSLILESASTNQTSMYLCASGQGLGEQYFGPGTRLTVT.

This clone was counted between two and nine times. The V gene is TRBV4-2, the J gene TRBJ2-1, with unresolved D. V gave up 0 bases and J gave up 8 bases, with 11 bases separating them. The CDR3 extends over 14 amino acids. Germline V gene lookup returns CDR1 LGHNA and CDR2 YNFKEQ. The CDR3 nucleotides are TGTGCCAGCAGCCAAGATCGAGCTCGGGATGAGCAGTTCTTC. This gives the protein CASSQDRARDEQFF.

The chain uses TRBV9 and TRBJ2-7, with D possibly matching TRBD2 (6 bases). The CDR3 spans 14 residues. Germline V gene sequence: CDR1 SGDLS, CDR2 YYNGEE. V was shortened by 3 bases and J by 7 bases, with 17 bases between the two germline ends. This chain's CDR3 is CASSGTGAGEEQYF. The CDR3 nucleotides read TGTGCCAGCAGCGGGACGGGAGCCGGGGAGGAGCAGTACTTC.

The chain employs TRBV11-2 and TRBJ2-7; unclear D gene. This CDR3 contains 15 residues. From germline, CDR1 is SGHAT and CDR2 FQNNGV. Trimming took 5 bases from V and 5 from J, leaving 19 bases between them. The CDR3 reads CASSLSGAGWNEQYF. CDR3 coding DNA: TGTGCCAGCAGCCTCTCCGGTGCCGGGTGGAACGAGCAGTACTTC.

This chain connects TRBV18 to TRBJ1-2; TRBD1 agrees at 7 bases. CDR1 and CDR2 from the germline V gene are KGHSH and LQKENI. This CDR3 has 14 residues. Trimming at V came to 6 bases and at J to 1 base, leaving 5 bases not matched to a gene. CDR3: CASSRGTDNYGYTF. CDR3 nucleotides: TGTGCCAGCTCCCGGGGGACAGATAACTATGGCTACACCTTC.

The chain recombines TRBV24-1 with TRBJ2-2; 10 bases are a match to TRBD1. V trimming: 5 bases; J trimming: 7 bases; junction bases outside the gene matches: 9. The CDR3 covers 16 residues. Germline V gives CDR1 KGHDR, CDR2 SFDVKD. In DNA form, the CDR3 reads TGTGCCACCAGTGCTCCCCCGGGACAGGGGAACGGGGAGCTGTTTTTT. Encoded protein: CATSAPPGQGNGELFF.

The chain combines TRBV7-9 with TRBJ2-1; 8 bases map to TRBD1. CDR3 size: 15 residues. V shed 7 bases and J 1 base; nucleotides not matched to a gene: 6. CDR1 and CDR2 (germline): SEHNR, FQNEAQ (reference sequence). In DNA form, the CDR3 reads TGTGCCAGCACCCCCGGGACAGGATCCTACAATGAGCAGTTCTTC. Its translation is CASTPGTGSYNEQFF.

This clone occurred once. The chain is built from TRBV9 and TRBJ2-1; possible D gene TRBD2, 6 bases. Trimming removed 0 bases at V and 7 bases at J, with 14 bases between. Looked up from germline, CDR1 is SGDLS and CDR2 is YYNGEE. CDR3 length: 15 amino acids. CDR3 amino acids: CASSVGGAARNEQFF. The CDR3 nucleotides are TGTGCCAGCAGCGTAGGCGGGGCGGCCAGAAATGAGCAGTTCTTC.

This chain joins TRBV9 and TRBJ2-3; D perhaps matches TRBD2 (6 bases). Germline V gene lookup returns CDR1 SGDLS and CDR2 YYNGEE. V lost 3 bases, J lost 3 bases, and 20 bases lay in between. The CDR3 is made up of 17 amino acids. The CDR3 sequence: CASSARITGTGTDTQYF. The CDR3 DNA reads TGTGCCAGCAGCGCCAGGATTACCGGGACTGGGACAGATACGCAGTATTTT.

V gene TRBV29-1 combines with J gene TRBJ2-7, with 10 bases matching TRBD2. Germline-derived CDR1 and CDR2 are SQVTM and ANQGSEA. The CDR3 runs 15 residues. V was clipped by 0 bases and J by 5 bases; unmatched bases: 7. CDR3 loop: CSVEDVASGSHEQYF. In DNA form, the CDR3 reads TGCAGCGTTGAAGATGTCGCTAGCGGGAGTCACGAGCAGTACTTC.